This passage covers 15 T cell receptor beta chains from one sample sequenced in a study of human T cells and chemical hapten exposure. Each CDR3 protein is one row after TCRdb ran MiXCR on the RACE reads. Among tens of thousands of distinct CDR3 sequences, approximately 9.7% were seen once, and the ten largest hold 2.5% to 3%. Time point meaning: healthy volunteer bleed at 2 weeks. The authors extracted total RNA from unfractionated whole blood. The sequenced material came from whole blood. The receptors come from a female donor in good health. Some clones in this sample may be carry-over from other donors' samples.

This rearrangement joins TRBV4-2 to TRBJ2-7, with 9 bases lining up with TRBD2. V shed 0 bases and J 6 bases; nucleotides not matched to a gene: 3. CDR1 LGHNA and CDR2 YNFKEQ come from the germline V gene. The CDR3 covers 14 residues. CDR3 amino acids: CASSQEPAGGEQYF. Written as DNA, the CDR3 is TGTGCCAGCAGCCAAGAGCCAGCGGGAGGCGAGCAGTACTTC.

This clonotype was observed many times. This CDR3 reads CATLGNEQYF. The CDR3 DNA is TGCGCCACCCTAGGGAACGAGCAGTACTTC. This chain uses TRBV23-1 with TRBJ2-7; no clear D gene. TRBV23-1 is an open reading frame, and its role is uncertain. The CDR3 spans 10 residues. V lost 10 bases, J lost 5 bases, and 9 bases lay in between.

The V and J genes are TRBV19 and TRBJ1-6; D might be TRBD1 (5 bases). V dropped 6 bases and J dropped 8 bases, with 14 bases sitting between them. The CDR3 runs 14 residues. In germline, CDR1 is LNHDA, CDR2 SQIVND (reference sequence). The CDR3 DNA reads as TGTGCCAGTAGATTTGACAGTTCGTATTCACCCCTCCACTTT. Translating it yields CASRFDSSYSPLHF.

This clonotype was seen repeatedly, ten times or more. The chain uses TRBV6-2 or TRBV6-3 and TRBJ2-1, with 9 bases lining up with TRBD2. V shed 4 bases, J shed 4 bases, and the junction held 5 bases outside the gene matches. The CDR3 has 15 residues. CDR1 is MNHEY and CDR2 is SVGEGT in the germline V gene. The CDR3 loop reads CASSWPLAGYNEQFF. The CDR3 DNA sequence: TGTGCCAGCAGTTGGCCCCTAGCGGGATACAATGAGCAGTTCTTC.

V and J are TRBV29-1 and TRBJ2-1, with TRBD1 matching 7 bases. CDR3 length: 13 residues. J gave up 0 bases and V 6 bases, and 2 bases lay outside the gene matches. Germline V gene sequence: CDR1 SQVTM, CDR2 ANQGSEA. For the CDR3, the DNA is TGCAGCGTCCGGGACAGCTCCTACAATGAGCAGTTCTTC. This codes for CSVRDSSYNEQFF.

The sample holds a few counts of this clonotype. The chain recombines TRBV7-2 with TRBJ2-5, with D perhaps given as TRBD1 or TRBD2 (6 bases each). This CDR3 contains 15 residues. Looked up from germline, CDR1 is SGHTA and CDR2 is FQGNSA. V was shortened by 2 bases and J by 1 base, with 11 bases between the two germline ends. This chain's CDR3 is CASSLFRGRQETQYF. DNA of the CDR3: TGTGCCAGCAGCTTATTCCGGGGGCGCCAAGAGACCCAGTACTTC.

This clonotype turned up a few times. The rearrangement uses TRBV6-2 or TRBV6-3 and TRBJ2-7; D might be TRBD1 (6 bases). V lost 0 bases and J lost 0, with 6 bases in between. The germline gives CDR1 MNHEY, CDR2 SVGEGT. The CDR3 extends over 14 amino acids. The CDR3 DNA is TGTGCCAGCAGTTACTCGGACAGCTCCTACGAGCAGTACTTC. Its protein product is CASSYSDSSYEQYF.

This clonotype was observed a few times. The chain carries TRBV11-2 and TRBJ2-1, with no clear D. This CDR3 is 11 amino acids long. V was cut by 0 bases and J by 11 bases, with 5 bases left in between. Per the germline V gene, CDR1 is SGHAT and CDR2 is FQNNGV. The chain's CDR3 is CASSLDSKQFF. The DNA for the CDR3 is TGTGCCAGCAGCTTAGATTCTAAGCAGTTCTTC.

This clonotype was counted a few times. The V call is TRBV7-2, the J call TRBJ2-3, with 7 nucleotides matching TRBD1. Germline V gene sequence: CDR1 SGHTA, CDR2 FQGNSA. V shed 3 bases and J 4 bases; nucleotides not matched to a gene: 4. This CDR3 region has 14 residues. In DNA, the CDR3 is TGTGCCAGCAGCTTTTTAGGGGGCCCAGATACGCAGTATTTT. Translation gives CASSFLGGPDTQYF.

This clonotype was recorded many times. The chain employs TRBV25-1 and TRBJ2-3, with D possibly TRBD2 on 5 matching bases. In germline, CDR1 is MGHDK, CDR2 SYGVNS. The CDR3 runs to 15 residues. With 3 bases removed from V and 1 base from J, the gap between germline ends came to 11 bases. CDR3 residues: CASSESGLGTDTQYF. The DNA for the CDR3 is TGTGCCAGCAGTGAGAGCGGCCTTGGCACAGATACGCAGTATTTT. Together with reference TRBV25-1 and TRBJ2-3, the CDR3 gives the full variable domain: EADIYQTPRYLVIGTGKKITLECSQTMGHDKMYWYQQDPGMELHLIHYSYGVNSTEKGDLSSESTVSRIRTEHFPLTLESARPSHTSQYLCASSESGLGTDTQYFGPGTRLTVL.

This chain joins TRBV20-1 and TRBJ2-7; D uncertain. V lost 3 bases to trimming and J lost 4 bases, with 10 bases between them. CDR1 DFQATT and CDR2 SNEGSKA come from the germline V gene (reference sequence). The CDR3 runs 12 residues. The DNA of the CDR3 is TGCAGTGCTAGCGGGTCAAGATACGAGCAGTACTTC. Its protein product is CSASGSRYEQYF.

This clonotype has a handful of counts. CDR3 in DNA: TGCAGTGCCAGGGACGGTAACACTGAAGCTTTCTTT. Residues: CSARDGNTEAFF. This chain links TRBV20-1 with TRBJ1-1, with a weak D call TRBD1 (5 bases). Germline V gene data show CDR1 as DFQATT and CDR2 as SNEGSKA (reference sequence). This CDR3 comprises 12 residues. The V end lost 6 bases, the J end lost 2 bases, and 10 bases lay between the germline ends.

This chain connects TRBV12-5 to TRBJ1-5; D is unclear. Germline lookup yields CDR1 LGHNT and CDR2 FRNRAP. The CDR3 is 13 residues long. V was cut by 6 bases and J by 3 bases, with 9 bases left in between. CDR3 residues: CASGYKNNQPQHF. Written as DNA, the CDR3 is TGTGCTAGTGGCTATAAAAACAATCAGCCCCAGCATTTT.

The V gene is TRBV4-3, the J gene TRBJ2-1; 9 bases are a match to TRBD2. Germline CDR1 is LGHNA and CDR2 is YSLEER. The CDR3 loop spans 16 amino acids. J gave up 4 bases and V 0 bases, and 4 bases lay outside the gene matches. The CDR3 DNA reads TGCGCCAGCAGCCAAGATGGTAGCGGGAGTTACAATGAGCAGTTCTTC. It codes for CASSQDGSGSYNEQFF.

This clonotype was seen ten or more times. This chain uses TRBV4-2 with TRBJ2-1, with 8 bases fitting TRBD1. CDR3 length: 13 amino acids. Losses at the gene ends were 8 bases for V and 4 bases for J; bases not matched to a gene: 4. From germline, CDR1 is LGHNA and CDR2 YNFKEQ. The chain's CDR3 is CASQGARYNEQFF. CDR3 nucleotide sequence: TGTGCCAGCCAGGGGGCGCGGTACAATGAGCAGTTCTTC.